The rows below give T cell receptor beta chains drawn from one sample of a study of T cell repertoires in cytomegalovirus infection. For these receptors, no antigen is known. TCRdb analysed the reads with MiXCR anew, one entry per CDR3 protein. The repertoire consists of 300,000 to 400,000 distinct CDR3 sequences, with roughly 29% occurring once and the leading ten covering around 20%. The sequencing here drew on cultured PBMCs, taken from culture after CMV antigen stimulation. These TCRs come from a human donor in good health (CMV status not recorded). Some clones in this sample may be carry-over from other donors' samples. The CDR3 runs from the conserved cysteine through the conserved F or W. Each record gives: clone size, D gene, J gene, V gene, CDR3 DNA, CDR3 protein. D genes are given only for firm matches. Where a row states a size, it is once, few, many or the class of an expanded clone; other rows omit it.

.	TRBD1	TRBJ1-2	TRBV10-3	TGTGCCATCAGTGGCGGACAGGGGCCAAGCGGTGGCTACACCTTC	CAISGGQGPSGGYTF
once	TRBD1	TRBJ2-7	TRBV6-8	TGTGCCAGCAGTCGCGCCGGGACAGGGGGCGACGAGCAGTACTTC	CASSRAGTGGDEQYF
few	TRBD1	TRBJ1-1	TRBV27	TGTGCCAGCAGTCGGAGTCCACAGGGGGGATCTAACACTGAAGCTTTCTTT	CASSRSPQGGSNTEAFF
.	TRBD2	TRBJ2-2	TRBV20-1	TGCAGTGCTATGGCTATTAGCGGGGGGGCCTACACCGGGGAGCTGTTTTTT	CSAMAISGGAYTGELFF
.	TRBD1	TRBJ1-6	TRBV5-5	TGTGCCAGCAGCTTGGGACAGGGGCTGAGCTCCTATAATTCACCCCTCCACTTT	CASSLGQGLSSYNSPLHF
few	.	TRBJ2-7	TRBV28	TGTGCCAGCAGTTTAGTGAGGGAAGAGCAGTACTTC	CASSLVREEQYF
.	.	TRBJ2-7	TRBV6-2/TRBV6-3	TGTGCCAGCAGTCGGGAAGGGTACGAGCAGTACTTC	CASSREGYEQYF
few	TRBD2	TRBJ2-5	TRBV7-6	TGTGCCAGCAGCCCAGGGCTAGCGGGGTTGGAGACCCAGTACTTC	CASSPGLAGLETQYF
few	TRBD1	TRBJ1-2	TRBV7-2	TGTGCCAGCAGCCTTGGACAGGGCTTTCCGGGGGGCTACACCTTC	CASSLGQGFPGGYTF
.	TRBD1	TRBJ1-5	TRBV10-3	TGTGCCACCCAGACAGGGGATAGCAATCAGCCCCAGCATTTT	CATQTGDSNQPQHF
.	.	TRBJ1-2	TRBV6-6	TGTGCCAGCAGTTACGACCACGGGACACCCTCCTATGGCTACACCTTC	CASSYDHGTPSYGYTF
.	.	TRBJ1-1	TRBV6-2/TRBV6-3	TGTGCCAGCACTTCGCGGGCCTCAATGAACACTGAAGCTTTCTTT	CASTSRASMNTEAFF
many	TRBD2	TRBJ2-7	TRBV7-2	TGTGCCAGCAGCCCGGGGACTAGCGGAGCCTTCGCTGTTGAGCAGTACTTC	CASSPGTSGAFAVEQYF
few	.	TRBJ1-1	TRBV11-2	TGTGCCAGCAGCAAAAGAGGGACTGAAGCTTTCTTT	CASSKRGTEAFF
.	TRBD2	TRBJ2-3	TRBV7-3	TGTGCCAGCAGCTTTACAGCGGGGAGAGATACGCAGTATTTT	CASSFTAGRDTQYF
few	.	TRBJ1-1	TRBV7-9	TGTGCCAGCAGCTTATCGGGACAAACCACTGAAGCTTTCTTT	CASSLSGQTTEAFF
.	.	TRBJ1-5	TRBV6-2/TRBV6-3	TGTGCCAGCAGTTACTCCGGCGGTTTGTCCCAGCATTTT	CASSYSGGLSQHF
.	TRBD1	TRBJ1-1	TRBV6-5	TGTGCCAGCAAGCTACAGGGGTACACTGAAGCTTTCTTT	CASKLQGYTEAFF
.	.	TRBJ2-7	TRBV20-1	TGCAGTGCTAGACCTAGGGGGGGGGGGCTGAACGAGCAGTACTTC	CSARPRGGGLNEQYF
.	TRBD1	TRBJ2-7	TRBV7-6	TGTGCCAGCAGACTAGATGAAGGGACAGCATACGAGCAGTACTTC	CASRLDEGTAYEQYF
few	.	TRBJ2-5	TRBV24-1	TGTGCCACCCGTAGTAAAGAGACCCAGTACTTC	CATRSKETQYF
.	TRBD1	TRBJ2-3	TRBV6-5	TGTGCCAGCAGTTACTCAACAACAGGGGAAGGGGCAGATACGCAGTATTTT	CASSYSTTGEGADTQYF
.	.	TRBJ1-1	TRBV11-2	TGTGCCAGCAGCGTGACAGGACCCGAAGCTTTCTTT	CASSVTGPEAFF
.	TRBD2	TRBJ2-2	TRBV28	TGTGCCAGCAGTCAACGCGGGGGGGGGACCGGGGAGCTGTTTTTT	CASSQRGGGTGELFF
few	.	TRBJ2-7	TRBV6-2/TRBV6-3	TGTGCCACCAGCGACGGAGGGACAACGACATACGAGCAGTACTTC	CATSDGGTTTYEQYF
few	.	TRBJ1-1	TRBV19	TGTGCCAGTAGTATTAATCATCAGGGGCTAACTGAAGCTTTCTTT	CASSINHQGLTEAFF
.	TRBD2	TRBJ2-1	TRBV7-3	TGTGCCAGCAGCCCCTTAGCGGGGGCCCACGATGAGCAGTTCTTC	CASSPLAGAHDEQFF
.	.	TRBJ2-2	TRBV20-1	TGCAGTGCTAGAGACCTCCCGACCGGGGAGCTGTTTTTT	CSARDLPTGELFF
.	TRBD2	TRBJ2-3	TRBV7-3	TGTGCCAGCAGCGTCGGACTAGCGGGGGGCCACACAGATACGCAGTATTTT	CASSVGLAGGHTDTQYF
few	.	TRBJ1-1	TRBV5-1	TGCGCCAGCAGCTTGCTAGAGCGGAACACTGAAGCTTTCTTT	CASSLLERNTEAFF
many	.	TRBJ2-6	TRBV11-1	TGTGCCAGCACCCTTCTGGGGAGCTCTGGGGCCAACGTCCTGACTTTC	CASTLLGSSGANVLTF
few	TRBD1	TRBJ1-5	TRBV11-2	TGTGCCAGCAGTGCAGGGGGAGACGGTCAGCCCCAGCATTTT	CASSAGGDGQPQHF
many	.	TRBJ2-1	TRBV7-3	TGTGCCAGCAGCCCCCAATCCGGCAGGGGGGATGAGCAGTTCTTC	CASSPQSGRGDEQFF
.	.	TRBJ2-3	TRBV6-1	TGTGCCAGCAGTGATATGGCGGGGCCCACAGATACGCAGTATTTT	CASSDMAGPTDTQYF
.	.	TRBJ1-5	TRBV28	TGTGCCAGCGCCATCCCGGGAGAGGGTCAGCCCCAGCATTTT	CASAIPGEGQPQHF
.	.	TRBJ2-5	TRBV7-2	TGTGCCAGCAGCTTAGGCCCCCGACAAGAGACCCAGTACTTC	CASSLGPRQETQYF
.	.	TRBJ1-1	TRBV10-3	TGTGCCATCAGTGAGGGGTCTGAAGCTTTCTTT	CAISEGSEAFF
few	.	TRBJ2-2	TRBV12-3/TRBV12-4	TGTGCCAGCAGTGCTCGAACCACCGGGGAGCTGTTTTTT	CASSARTTGELFF
.	.	TRBJ2-5	TRBV29-1	TGCAGCGTAGAGCTCCAAGAGACCCAGTACTTC	CSVELQETQYF
few	.	TRBJ2-3	TRBV7-6	TGTGCCAGCAGCTTAGCAGGGCATACGCAGTATTTT	CASSLAGHTQYF
few	.	TRBJ2-1	TRBV10-3	TGTGCCGCCCGTCACCGCGATGAGCAGTTCTTC	CAARHRDEQFF
few	.	TRBJ1-1	TRBV19	TGTGCCAGTAGTCCGTTACGGGAGTGGGGGGCAGGTATGAACACTGAAGCTTTCTTT	CASSPLREWGAGMNTEAFF
few	TRBD1	TRBJ2-3	TRBV6-8	TGTGCCAGCAGTACCGGTCCGGGACAGGTCACAGATACGCAGTATTTT	CASSTGPGQVTDTQYF
once	.	TRBJ1-2	TRBV6-6	TGTGCCAGCAGTTACTCGCAACAATCTAACTATGGCTACACCTTC	CASSYSQQSNYGYTF
few	.	TRBJ2-3	TRBV7-2	TGTGCCAGCAGCTTAGTGATAGCGCAGTATTTT	CASSLVIAQYF